The rows below give T cell receptor beta chains drawn from one sample of a study of beta chain features in type 1 diabetes. Data came from immunoSEQ multiplex PCR; TCRdb stores just in-frame clones and leaves some out. The sample lists 130,000 or so clones, around 17% occurring once. Material: central memory CD4+ T cells from blood. Receptors were obtained from a man between 25 and 39 years old with type 1 diabetes. Both conserved end residues are part of each CDR3. The order of the fields is V gene, D gene, clone size, J gene, CDR3 protein, CDR3 DNA. The D gene is left open where the match is weak. Clone size is not always given. Where it is, it says once, few, many or a class for expanded clones.

TRBV6-5,-,-,TRBJ2-3,CASRTQGWSTDTQYF,TGTGCCAGCAGGACGCAGGGTTGGAGTACAGATACGCAGTATTTT
TRBV7-9,TRBD1,-,TRBJ2-7,CAIGDSPYEQYF,TGTGCCATAGGGGACAGCCCCTACGAGCAGTACTTC
TRBV4-1,-,few,TRBJ2-1,CASSQGSSDNEQFF,TGCGCCAGCAGCCAAGGGTCCTCGGACAATGAGCAGTTCTTC
TRBV20-1,-,few,TRBJ2-5,CSASYQETQYF,TGCAGTGCTAGCTACCAAGAGACCCAGTACTTC
TRBV19,-,few,TRBJ2-7,CASSIGKDYEQYF,TGTGCCAGTAGTATTGGAAAGGACTACGAGCAGTACTTC
TRBV10-3,TRBD2,many,TRBJ2-1,CAVNSGGSYNEQFF,TGTGCCGTTAATAGCGGGGGATCCTACAATGAGCAGTTCTTC
TRBV5-1,-,-,TRBJ2-5,CASSREGTDETQYF,TGCGCCAGCAGCAGGGAGGGGACAGATGAGACCCAGTACTTC
TRBV29-1,-,-,TRBJ1-2,CSVDDSVRYGYTF,TGCAGCGTTGATGATTCCGTTCGCTATGGCTACACCTTC
TRBV9,-,few,TRBJ2-3,CASSGAAIPGDTQYF,TGTGCCAGCAGCGGTGCGGCTATCCCCGGGGATACGCAGTATTTT
TRBV29-1,-,few,TRBJ1-2,CSVGSQVNYGYTF,TGCAGCGTTGGCTCCCAGGTTAACTATGGCTACACCTTC
TRBV18,TRBD2,-,TRBJ2-1,CASSPVAGEQFF,TGTGCCAGCTCACCGGTAGCGGGTGAGCAGTTCTTC
TRBV29-1,-,-,TRBJ2-7,CSVVWAYEQYF,TGCAGCGTTGTCTGGGCCTACGAGCAGTACTTC
TRBV18,-,many,TRBJ1-1,CASTPPAANTEAFF,TGTGCCAGTACCCCGCCCGCGGCGAACACTGAAGCTTTCTTT
TRBV9,-,-,TRBJ2-1,CASSVQGNEQFF,TGTGCCAGCAGCGTACAGGGCAATGAGCAGTTCTTC
TRBV29-1,-,-,TRBJ1-1,CSVVQGAAEAFF,TGCAGCGTTGTACAGGGCGCAGCTGAAGCTTTCTTT
TRBV7-2,-,-,TRBJ2-7,CASSPGPPSYEQYF,TGTGCCAGCAGCCCGGGACCTCCCTCCTACGAGCAGTACTTC
TRBV7-2,TRBD2,-,TRBJ2-1,CASSLGGGPPYNEQFF,TGTGCCAGCAGCTTAGGGGGGGGACCCCCTTACAATGAGCAGTTCTTC
TRBV19,-,many,TRBJ2-7,CASSIDPIYEQYF,TGTGCCAGTAGTATAGACCCAATCTACGAGCAGTACTTC
TRBV2,TRBD1,-,TRBJ1-1,CASTPQGGTEAFF,TGTGCCAGCACCCCACAGGGGGGCACTGAAGCTTTCTTT
TRBV5-4,-,few,TRBJ1-2,CASSLASGSYGYTF,TGTGCCAGCAGCTTGGCTTCAGGCTCCTATGGCTACACCTTC
TRBV4-2,-,few,TRBJ2-3,CASSQDDSSTDTQYF,TGTGCCAGCAGCCAAGATGACTCTAGCACAGATACGCAGTATTTT
TRBV29-1,-,few,TRBJ2-3,CSVVGTDTQYF,TGCAGCGTTGTTGGCACAGATACGCAGTATTTT
TRBV2,TRBD1,few,TRBJ2-7,CASSDRGNEQYF,TGTGCCAGCAGTGACAGGGGGAACGAGCAGTACTTC
TRBV7-2,-,few,TRBJ1-1,CASSLLGSGTEAFF,TGTGCCAGCAGCTTACTGGGTTCAGGGACTGAAGCTTTCTTT
TRBV6-5,TRBD1,-,TRBJ2-7,CASSLDRGQYEQYF,TGTGCCAGCAGTTTGGACAGGGGGCAATACGAGCAGTACTTC
TRBV19,-,-,TRBJ1-3,CASTSGRTAGNTIYF,TGTGCCAGTACCTCAGGGAGGACGGCTGGAAACACCATATATTTT
TRBV4-3,-,-,TRBJ1-2,CASSQEVTGTNPGYTF,TGCGCCAGCAGCCAAGAGGTAACCGGGACAAATCCTGGCTACACCTTC
TRBV19,TRBD2,-,TRBJ2-1,CASSITSGQDNEQFF,TGTGCCAGTAGTATCACTAGCGGACAAGACAATGAGCAGTTCTTC
TRBV6-1,TRBD1,few,TRBJ2-7,CATSTGMNYGQYF,TGTGCCACCTCGACAGGGATGAACTACGGGCAGTACTTC
TRBV9,-,-,TRBJ1-4,CASSVTEANEKLFF,TGTGCCAGCAGCGTGACAGAGGCTAATGAAAAACTGTTTTTT
TRBV6-5,TRBD2,-,TRBJ2-1,CASSYSSGGENNEQFF,TGTGCCAGCAGTTACTCGAGTGGGGGGGAGAACAATGAGCAGTTCTTC
TRBV10-3,TRBD2,few,TRBJ2-3,CAAKTSGEDTQYF,TGTGCCGCGAAGACTAGCGGGGAAGATACGCAGTATTTT
TRBV4-1,-,few,TRBJ2-5,CASSQDPGSETQYF,TGCGCCAGCAGCCAAGATCCGGGGTCGGAGACCCAGTACTTC
TRBV7-2,TRBD2,-,TRBJ2-5,CASSPLRGEETQYF,TGTGCCAGCAGCCCCCTCCGGGGGGAAGAGACCCAGTACTTC
TRBV18,-,-,TRBJ2-3,CASSQLGPADTQYF,TGTGCCAGCTCCCAACTAGGACCAGCAGATACGCAGTATTTT
TRBV30,TRBD2,-,TRBJ2-1,CAWSLGLAPNEQFF,TGTGCCTGGAGCCTTGGACTAGCTCCCAATGAGCAGTTCTTC
TRBV30,-,few,TRBJ1-4,CAWSVGTLGEKLFF,TGTGCCTGGAGTGTCGGGACCTTAGGGGAAAAACTGTTTTTT
TRBV9,TRBD2,few,TRBJ2-3,CASRRIRGGTDTQYF,TGTGCCAGCAGGCGTATCCGGGGGGGCACAGATACGCAGTATTTT
TRBV30,-,-,TRBJ2-7,CAWSVSVGGYEQYF,TGTGCCTGGAGTGTCTCGGTAGGGGGCTACGAGCAGTACTTC
TRBV4-2,TRBD1,few,TRBJ1-2,CASSQDGQVGYGYTF,TGTGCCAGCAGCCAAGACGGACAGGTCGGCTATGGCTACACCTTC
TRBV7-2,-,-,TRBJ2-7,CASSLGPMDLTYEQYF,TGTGCCAGCAGCTTAGGACCCATGGACCTCACCTACGAGCAGTACTTC
TRBV9,-,-,TRBJ1-2,CASSGTRDGYTF,TGTGCCAGCAGCGGGACAAGGGACGGCTACACCTTC